The 9 T cell receptor beta chains below all came from one sample that was sequenced in a study of T cell clonotyping in hematopoietic cell transplantation. Profiling relied on immunoSEQ multiplex PCR, and the TCRdb table lists in-frame clones only, not all of them. The table lists some 30,000 clones, about 94% of them singletons, with approximately 1.5% in the top ten. The specimen was peripheral blood mononuclear cells. These receptors were taken from a man in his forties or fifties in good health. Some clones in this sample may be carry-over from other donors' samples.

The CDR3 loop reads CASSFQRQNTEAFF. CDR3 coding DNA: TGTGCCAGCAGTTTCCAACGACAGAACACTGAAGCTTTCTTT. The chain links TRBV27 to TRBJ1-1; D is ambiguous. Deletions cut 3 bases from V and 1 base from J, with 9 bases between. This CDR3 spans 14 amino acids. Germline V gene sequence: CDR1 MNHEY, CDR2 SMNVEV (reference sequence).

The chain carries TRBV6-5 and TRBJ1-1; D is possibly TRBD1 (5 bases). With 2 bases removed from V and 2 bases from J, the gap between germline ends came to 15 bases. Germline V gene data show CDR1 as MNHEY and CDR2 as SVGAGI. The CDR3 is made up of 16 amino acids. The CDR3 is CASSYAFQGKNTEAFF. CDR3 DNA sequence: TGTGCCAGCAGTTACGCGTTTCAGGGAAAAAACACTGAAGCTTTCTTT.

The DNA of the CDR3 is TGTGCCAGTAAAGAATCCGGGACAGGGGGCTACGAGCAGTACTTC. Its protein is CASKESGTGGYEQYF. This chain connects TRBV6-1 to TRBJ2-7; 11 nucleotides agree with TRBD1. There are 15 residues in the CDR3. Per the germline V gene, CDR1 is MNHNS and CDR2 is SASEGT. The ends lost 9 bases at V and 3 bases at J; junction bases unmatched: 10.

The CDR3 coding sequence is TGTGCCAGCAGCCCGACCTTTTCTAATGAAAAACTGTTTTTT. It yields the protein CASSPTFSNEKLFF. The genes are TRBV11-2 and TRBJ1-4; D not certain. The germline CDR1 and CDR2 sequences are SGHAT and FQNNGV. The CDR3 has 14 amino acids. V lost 5 bases and J 3 bases, leaving 10 bases between the germline ends. Looking up the rest from reference TRBV11-2 and TRBJ1-4 gives the full variable domain: EAGVAQSPRYKIIEKRQSVAFWCNPISGHATLYWYQQILGQGPKLLIQFQNNGVVDDSQLPKDRFSAERLKGVDSTLKIQPAKLEDSAVYLCASSPTFSNEKLFFGSGTQLSVL.

This rearrangement joins TRBV5-6 to TRBJ1-5; D might be TRBD1 (6 bases). The CDR3 has 14 residues. Trimming took 2 bases from V and 3 from J, leaving 9 bases between them. From germline, CDR1 is SGHDT and CDR2 YYEEEE. In DNA, the CDR3 is TGTGCCAGCAGCTTAAACAGGGTCAATCAGCCCCAGCATTTT. Translating it yields CASSLNRVNQPQHF.

Notes on this clone: One end of the junction varies from germline; a read error may be responsible. The CDR3 DNA follows: TGTGCCATCAGGGGGATTCCAGACAGGGGGCCATACGCCTTC. Its protein product is CAIRGIPDRGPYAF. The chain joins TRBV10-3 to TRBJ1-2; TRBD1 agrees at 10 bases. Per germline, CDR1 ENHRY and CDR2 SYGVKD. The CDR3 has 14 amino acids.

The gene calls are TRBV7-2 and TRBJ1-2, with D uncertain. Germline CDR1 and CDR2: SGHTA and FQGNSA. The CDR3 runs to 14 residues. Trimming shortened V by 4 bases and J by 8 bases, and 17 bases separated the two germline ends. CDR3 protein: CASSSRGGVRGYTF. CDR3 nucleotides: TGTGCCAGCAGCTCCCGTGGCGGGGTTCGGGGCTACACCTTC.

The rearrangement joins TRBV30 to TRBJ1-6; D is ambiguous. Trimming pared 3 bases from V and 0 bases from J, leaving 12 bases between. Germline lookup yields CDR1 GTSNPN and CDR2 SVGIG (reference sequence). CDR3 length: 16 residues. DNA of the CDR3: TGTGCCTGGAGAGATGCCCTCAGCTCCTATAATTCACCCCTCCACTTT. Protein: CAWRDALSSYNSPLHF. Variable domain in full (rest from reference TRBV30 and TRBJ1-6): SQTIHQWPATLVQPVGSPLSLECTVEGTSNPNLYWYRQAAGRGLQLLFYSVGIGQISSEVPQNLSASRPQDRQFILSSKKLLLSDSGFYLCAWRDALSSYNSPLHFGNGTRLTVT.

The chain is built from TRBV6-1 and TRBJ1-2; D possibly corresponds to TRBD1 (6 bases). Germline V gene data show CDR1 as MNHNS and CDR2 as SASEGT. The V gene lost 4 bases and the J gene lost 5 bases, with 23 bases spanning the gap. The CDR3 is 17 residues long. The CDR3 spells CASSARGGGSSSYGYTF. The CDR3 bases are TGTGCCAGCAGTGCCCGAGGGGGAGGGAGTAGTTCATATGGCTACACCTTC.